These T cell receptor beta chains were read from a single sample in a study of T cell repertoires in cytomegalovirus infection. One entry per CDR3 protein results from TCRdb running MiXCR on the reads. Among 310,000 or so distinct CDR3 sequences, roughly 9.3% were seen once, and the ten largest hold less than 3%. Sequencing was carried out using PBMCs. All receptors come from a human donor in good health (CMV status not recorded). Some clones in this sample may be carry-over from other donors' samples. Both conserved end residues are part of each CDR3. Fields, in order: D gene, clone size, J gene, CDR3 length, V gene, CDR3 DNA, CDR3 protein. The D gene is left open where the match is weak. Expanded clones get a size class; other rows say once, few or many, or leave the size out.

- many TRBJ1-4 16 TRBV28 TGTGCCAGCAGGCTAGGATACAGTGCAACTAATGAAAAACTGTTTTTT CASRLGYSATNEKLFF
- - TRBJ1-6 13 TRBV5-1 TGCGCCAGCAGCCCCCTCGGGAATTCACCCCTCCACTTT CASSPLGNSPLHF
- many TRBJ1-2 14 TRBV7-8 TGTGCCAGCAGCTACTCTACGGGGATCTATGGCTACACCTTC CASSYSTGIYGYTF
TRBD1 few TRBJ1-2 13 TRBV4-3 TGCGCCAGCAGCCAAGGCAGGGGGAATGGCTACACCTTC CASSQGRGNGYTF
TRBD2 many TRBJ2-4 13 TRBV7-2 TGTGCCAGCAGCTTACCGTCCGGGGGGATTCAGTACTTC CASSLPSGGIQYF
- many TRBJ2-1 17 TRBV6-5 TGTGCCAGCAGTGCACGATCAGTGGGCCAGATTTACAATGAGCAGTTCTTC CASSARSVGQIYNEQFF
- many TRBJ1-1 13 TRBV19 TGTGCCAGTAGTATGGAACGGAACACTGAAGCTTTCTTT CASSMERNTEAFF
- few TRBJ1-1 14 TRBV5-1 TGCGCCAGCAGCTTGGAAGGGAAGAACACTGAAGCTTTCTTT CASSLEGKNTEAFF
TRBD2 many TRBJ2-3 19 TRBV6-1 TGTGCCAGCAGTGCTTCCCCGGGACTAGCGGGGCGTCGCACAGATACGCAGTATTTT CASSASPGLAGRRTDTQYF
TRBD1 - TRBJ1-1 12 TRBV28 TGTGCCACCACAGGGGCGGACACTGAAGCTTTCTTT CATTGADTEAFF
- many TRBJ2-3 16 TRBV7-2 TGTGCCAGCAGCTTAGTTTTTGGGGGGCGGGCAGATACGCAGTATTTT CASSLVFGGRADTQYF
- few TRBJ2-5 13 TRBV20-1 TGCAGTGCTACCGGAGACAGGTCGGAGACCCAGTACTTC CSATGDRSETQYF
- many TRBJ2-3 12 TRBV24-1 TGTGCCACCAGTGATAGGGGGGATACGCAGTATTTT CATSDRGDTQYF
- many TRBJ2-2 13 TRBV7-2 TGTGCCAGCAGCTGGGGACCTGCCGGGGAGCTGTTTTTT CASSWGPAGELFF
TRBD1 many TRBJ2-1 18 TRBV11-1 TGTGCCAGCAGCTTACCAAGGGGGACAGCCACCTTCTACAATGAGCAGTTCTTC CASSLPRGTATFYNEQFF
- many TRBJ1-5 14 TRBV12-3/TRBV12-4 TGTGCCAGCAGGCTAAAGGGGGGGGCTCAGCCCCAGCATTTT CASRLKGGAQPQHF
- few TRBJ2-3 12 TRBV20-1 TGCAGGGCCGGGCCGTACACAGATACGCAGTATTTT CRAGPYTDTQYF
- many TRBJ1-2 15 TRBV4-3 TGCGCCAGCAGCCAAATCGTGGGGGCTTTGGGTGGCTACACCTTC CASSQIVGALGGYTF
TRBD1 many TRBJ1-1 14 TRBV7-2 TGTGCCAGCAGCTTGGACAGGGGGAACACTGAAGCTTTCTTT CASSLDRGNTEAFF
- many TRBJ2-1 18 TRBV7-9 TGTGCCAGCAGCTTAGCTTGGCAGGGGGGAAGCTCCTACAATGAGCAGTTCTTC CASSLAWQGGSSYNEQFF
- many TRBJ1-2 13 TRBV7-2 TGTGCCAGCAGCCCTGGTCCTCCCTCAGGCTACACCTTC CASSPGPPSGYTF
- many TRBJ1-5 15 TRBV19 TGTGCCAGTAGCGGACCCGGATCGGGGGGTCAGCCCCAGCATTTT CASSGPGSGGQPQHF
- many TRBJ2-3 15 TRBV12-3/TRBV12-4 TGTGCCAGCTGCTTGAGGGGTTCTATCACAGATACGCAGTATTTT CASCLRGSITDTQYF
- few TRBJ1-2 13 TRBV14 TGTGCCAGCAGCCAGTCCGGTAGGGAACGGAACACCTTC CASSQSGRERNTF
- many TRBJ1-2 12 TRBV20-1 TGCAGTGCACCGGACGGTTCAAAGGGCTACACCTTC CSAPDGSKGYTF
- few TRBJ2-3 12 TRBV5-1 TGCGCCAGCACAGGGGCAGCCGATACGCAGTATTTT CASTGAADTQYF